This T cell receptor (beta chain) was recorded in a study of T cells after yellow fever vaccination. Study-wide results and limits: Abundant clonotypes from the bulk population could get into FACS-sorted repertoires as contaminants. A minor fraction of clonotypes spanned both CD4 and CD8 compartments.

The ends were cut back, 7 bases at V and 7 bases at J, with 10 bases in the middle. CDR3 length equals 12 residues. With respect to this clonotype: Its antigen is unknown.

A 5'RACE template-switching step, the method used to make TCR cDNA, added a universal primer site and UMIs. Each CDR3 protein is one row after TCRdb ran MiXCR on the 5' RACE reads. The sample lists roughly 74,000 distinct CDR3 sequences; around 6.9% were seen once. The specimen comprised CD8+ T cells sorted from PBMCs, sampled 4 to 6 days after the first yellow fever vaccination. The sequence came from a young man who received the YFV17D yellow fever vaccine. The chain recombines TRBV12-3 or TRBV12-4 with TRBJ2-2, with D possibly being TRBD2 (5 bases). The CDR3 loop reads CASTRGSGELFF. The CDR3 DNA is TGTGCCAGCACCCGGGGTAGCGGGGAGCTGTTTTTT.